These T cell receptor beta chains were read from a single sample in a study of cytomegalovirus exposure and HLA in healthy donors. This table comes from immunoSEQ multiplex PCR, and its TCRdb copy is limited to in-frame clones, with some not included. Of about 130,000 clones listed, 60% to 85% were seen once; the top ten hold about 1.7%. Sequenced material: PBMCs. These receptor sequences come from a woman aged 40 to 50 in good health and CMV-seronegative. Both conserved end residues are part of each CDR3. The D gene is left open where the match is weak. Clone size, where shown, is once, few, many, or a class for clones that have expanded.

v_gene	j_gene	d_gene	abundance	CDR3aa	CDR3nt
TRBV7-2	TRBJ2-2	TRBD1	-	CASSTRTGSLTGELFF	TGTGCCAGCAGCACCAGGACAGGGAGTTTGACCGGGGAGCTGTTTTTT
TRBV10-3	TRBJ1-4	-	-	CATARGAATNEKLFF	TGTGCCACCGCGCGTGGGGCAGCAACTAATGAAAAACTGTTTTTT
TRBV15	TRBJ2-3	-	once	CATSRDPVDTQYF	TGTGCCACCAGCAGAGATCCCGTTGATACGCAGTATTTT
TRBV30	TRBJ1-1	-	few	CAWFSQEHTEAFF	TGTGCCTGGTTCAGTCAGGAACACACTGAAGCTTTCTTT
TRBV28	TRBJ1-6	-	-	CASTPPRAGWGRDNSPLHF	TGTGCCAGCACCCCACCTCGGGCGGGTTGGGGGAGGGACAATTCACCCCTCCACTTT
TRBV7-6	TRBJ1-3	-	-	CASSLEPGTSGNTIYF	TGTGCCAGCAGCTTAGAACCAGGGACTAGTGGAAACACCATATATTTT
TRBV5-4	TRBJ1-2	-	-	CASSLAGTRSGYTF	TGTGCCAGCAGCTTGGCCGGGACAAGAAGTGGCTACACCTTC
TRBV27	TRBJ2-7	-	once	CASSPTVKLYEQYF	TGTGCCAGCAGCCCGACAGTCAAACTGTACGAGCAGTACTTC
TRBV7-2	TRBJ2-7	TRBD1	-	CASSSQGYGYEQYF	TGTGCCAGCAGCTCACAGGGGTATGGTTACGAGCAGTACTTC
TRBV27	TRBJ2-7	TRBD2	-	CASRLAGTYEQYF	TGTGCCAGCAGACTAGCGGGGACTTACGAGCAGTACTTC
TRBV19	TRBJ2-1	TRBD2	-	CANSPSGGRDNEQFF	TGTGCCAACTCCCCAAGTGGCGGGAGAGACAATGAGCAGTTCTTC
TRBV7-2	TRBJ2-3	-	few	CASTPRGIGTDTQYF	TGTGCCAGCACCCCCCGGGGAATAGGCACAGATACGCAGTATTTT
TRBV7-3	TRBJ2-2	TRBD2	-	CASSRDYNTGELFF	TGTGCCAGCAGCCGGGACTATAACACCGGGGAGCTGTTTTTT
TRBV21-1	TRBJ2-1	-	-	CASSKDKREAPKHNEQFF	TGTGCCAGCAGCAAAGATAAGCGGGAGGCGCCCAAACACAATGAGCAGTTCTTC
TRBV28	TRBJ2-7	TRBD2	-	CASSPLEAGVSYEQYF	TGTGCCAGCAGTCCACTAGAAGCGGGAGTTAGTTACGAGCAGTACTTC
TRBV7-9	TRBJ2-7	-	-	CASSPPTAYEQYF	TGTGCCAGCTCTCCCCCGACAGCTTACGAGCAGTACTTC
TRBV19	TRBJ1-5	-	-	CASSLPPSPQHF	TGTGCCAGTAGTCTACCCCCGTCGCCCCAGCATTTT
TRBV27	TRBJ2-1	TRBD2	-	CASSFLSPRAGGAYNEQFF	TGTGCCAGCAGTTTCTTGAGTCCCCGTGCGGGGGGCGCCTACAATGAGCAGTTCTTC
TRBV15	TRBJ2-7	TRBD1	-	CATSKTGTGYEQYF	TGTGCCACCAGTAAGACCGGGACAGGCTACGAGCAGTACTTC
TRBV10-1	TRBJ2-3	TRBD2	few	CASSEFGTSGFSTDTQYF	TGCGCCAGCAGTGAGTTTGGGACTAGCGGTTTTAGCACAGATACGCAGTATTTT
TRBV18	TRBJ2-3	TRBD2	-	CASSPTSLAGNTDTQYF	TGTGCCAGCTCACCGACTTCACTAGCGGGGAACACAGATACGCAGTATTTT
TRBV15	TRBJ2-1	-	-	CATSRDQDYFSYNEQFF	TGTGCCACCAGCAGAGATCAGGACTACTTCTCCTACAATGAGCAGTTCTTC
TRBV10-3	TRBJ2-5	TRBD1	-	CAISTTGEETQYF	TGTGCCATCAGCACGACAGGGGAAGAGACCCAGTACTTC
TRBV5-1	TRBJ2-3	-	-	CASSFNGDTQYF	TGCGCCAGCAGCTTTAACGGTGATACGCAGTATTTT
TRBV19	TRBJ2-2	TRBD2	-	CASRDTSGGDTGELFF	TGTGCCAGTAGGGATACTAGCGGGGGCGACACCGGGGAGCTGTTTTTT
TRBV28	TRBJ1-5	-	-	CASSFLSGPQHF	TGTGCCAGCAGTTTCCTATCTGGGCCCCAGCATTTT
TRBV5-1	TRBJ1-4	-	-	CASSLDSPRKKLFF	TGCGCCAGCAGCTTGGACAGCCCTCGTAAAAAACTGTTTTTT
TRBV7-8	TRBJ2-7	-	-	CASSLRGQAGGYEQYF	TGTGCCAGCAGCTTACGTGGACAGGCCGGGGGATACGAGCAGTACTTC
TRBV27	TRBJ2-4	TRBD2	-	CASSLKPWSSITSGRDKNIQYF	TGTGCCAGCAGTTTGAAGCCATGGTCGTCAATCACTAGCGGGAGGGATAAAAACATTCAGTACTTC
TRBV5-6	TRBJ1-3	-	-	CASSLGGGNTIYF	TGTGCCAGCAGCTTGGGCGGGGGAAACACCATATATTTT
TRBV18	TRBJ2-7	-	-	CASSLDWLRVVHEQYF	TGTGCCAGCTCACTCGACTGGCTGCGGGTAGTCCACGAGCAGTACTTC
TRBV5-1	TRBJ1-4	-	-	CASSPSGGVLFF	TGCGCCAGCTCACCTTCCGGCGGGGTACTGTTTTTT
TRBV10-3	TRBJ2-7	-	-	CAISDRQASYEQYF	TGTGCCATCAGTGATCGGCAGGCCTCCTACGAGCAGTACTTC
TRBV18	TRBJ1-1	TRBD1	-	CASSPRRAGGLTEAFF	TGTGCCAGCTCACCCCGTCGTGCAGGGGGCTTAACTGAAGCTTTCTTT
TRBV6-6	TRBJ1-1	-	-	CASTPQGLNTEAFF	TGTGCCAGCACCCCACAGGGATTGAACACTGAAGCTTTCTTT
TRBV7-2	TRBJ2-3	-	-	CASSRRSDTQYF	TGTGCCAGCAGCCGTAGAAGCGATACGCAGTATTTT
TRBV12-2	TRBJ1-1	-	-	CASRLDRDRGRIEAFF	TGTGCAAGTCGCTTGGACCGGGACAGGGGGCGGATTGAAGCTTTCTTT
TRBV30	TRBJ2-1	TRBD2	-	CAWSASRTSGSLNEQFF	TGTGCCTGGAGCGCCAGTAGGACTAGCGGGAGTCTAAATGAGCAGTTCTTC
TRBV14	TRBJ1-6	-	few	CASSTTRNSPLHF	TGTGCCAGCAGCACAACGCGGAATTCACCCCTCCACTTT
TRBV30	TRBJ2-6	TRBD1	-	CAWTDRAGANVLTF	TGTGCCTGGACTGACAGGGCTGGGGCCAACGTCCTGACTTTC
TRBV11-2	TRBJ2-2	TRBD2	once	CASSLAGVAGELFF	TGTGCCAGCAGTCTAGCGGGAGTGGCCGGGGAGCTGTTTTTT
TRBV18	TRBJ2-2	-	-	CASSLLRQDRTGELFF	TGTGCCAGCTCACTTCTCCGACAGGATCGCACCGGGGAGCTGTTTTTT
TRBV19	TRBJ2-3	-	-	CASSIAAGSTDTQYF	TGTGCCAGTAGTATAGCGGCGGGGAGCACAGATACGCAGTATTTT
TRBV11-3	TRBJ2-3	-	-	CASSRGWGTDTQYF	TGTGCCAGCAGCAGGGGGTGGGGCACAGATACGCAGTATTTT
TRBV28	TRBJ1-4	-	-	CASSLRAGMSKKLFF	TGTGCCAGCAGTTTAAGGGCAGGGATGTCTAAAAAACTGTTTTTT
TRBV5-1	TRBJ2-1	TRBD2	-	CASSLDRLAGGNEQFF	TGCGCCAGCAGCTTGGATAGACTAGCGGGAGGAAATGAGCAGTTCTTC
TRBV6-1	TRBJ2-7	-	-	CASKRDPGAYEQYF	TGTGCCAGTAAACGAGACCCCGGGGCCTACGAGCAGTACTTC
TRBV7-7	TRBJ2-7	TRBD2	-	CASSPNSGSYEQYF	TGTGCCAGCAGCCCTAATAGCGGGTCCTACGAGCAGTACTTC
TRBV5-1	TRBJ2-5	TRBD1	-	CASSLEGQGAETQYF	TGCGCCAGCAGCTTAGAAGGGCAGGGGGCAGAGACCCAGTACTTC
TRBV7-9	TRBJ2-1	TRBD2	-	CASSLRENGGNEQFF	TGTGCCAGCAGCCTGCGGGAGAACGGTGGCAATGAGCAGTTCTTC
TRBV4-2	TRBJ2-5	TRBD2	few	CASSQGTSGSATQYF	TGTGCCAGCAGCCAAGGGACTAGCGGGAGTGCGACCCAGTACTTC
TRBV6-5	TRBJ1-6	-	-	CASSYNFGHNSPLHF	TGTGCCAGCAGTTACAATTTCGGTCATAATTCACCCCTCCACTTT
TRBV6-1	TRBJ1-5	-	medium-sized	CASSETPGISNQPQHF	TGTGCCAGCAGTGAAACCCCAGGAATTAGCAATCAGCCCCAGCATTTT
TRBV18	TRBJ1-2	-	few	CASSPLGDTLPGGDGYTF	TGTGCCAGCTCACCACTGGGTGACACACTGCCTGGAGGTGATGGCTACACCTTC
TRBV29-1	TRBJ1-2	-	-	CSGTQGEGYGYTF	TGCAGCGGAACACAGGGTGAAGGGTATGGCTACACCTTC